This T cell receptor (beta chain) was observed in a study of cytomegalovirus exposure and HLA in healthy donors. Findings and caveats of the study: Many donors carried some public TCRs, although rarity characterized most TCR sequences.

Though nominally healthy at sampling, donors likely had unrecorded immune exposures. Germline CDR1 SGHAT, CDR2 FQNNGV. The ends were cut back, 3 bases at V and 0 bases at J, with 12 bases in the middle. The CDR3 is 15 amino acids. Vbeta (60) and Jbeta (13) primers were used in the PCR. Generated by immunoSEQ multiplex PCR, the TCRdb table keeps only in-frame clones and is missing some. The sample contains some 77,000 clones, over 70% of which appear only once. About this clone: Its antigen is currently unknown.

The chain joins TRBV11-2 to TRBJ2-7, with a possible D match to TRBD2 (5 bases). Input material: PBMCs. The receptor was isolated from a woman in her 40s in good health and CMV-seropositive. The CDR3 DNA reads TGTGCCAGCAGCTTTACTAGGACCGACTCCTACGAGCAGTACTTC. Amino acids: CASSFTRTDSYEQYF. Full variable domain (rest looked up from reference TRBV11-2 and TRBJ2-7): EAGVAQSPRYKIIEKRQSVAFWCNPISGHATLYWYQQILGQGPKLLIQFQNNGVVDDSQLPKDRFSAERLKGVDSTLKIQPAKLEDSAVYLCASSFTRTDSYEQYFGPGTRLTVT.